Presented here are 4 T cell receptor beta chains from one specimen sequenced in a study of cytomegalovirus exposure and HLA in healthy donors. In the PCR, 60 Vbeta and 13 Jbeta primers were used. Libraries were prepared by immunoSEQ multiplex PCR; TCRdb keeps only in-frame clonotypes and omits some of them. The sample lists around 100,000 clones, approximately 82% seen once, with 20% to 25% in the top ten. Material for sequencing was PBMCs. These receptors were obtained from a man aged 25-40 years in good health and CMV-seropositive.

The chain uses TRBV30 and TRBJ2-7; D remains unclear. The CDR3 loop spans 14 amino acids. CDR1 and CDR2 from the germline V gene are GTSNPN and SVGIG (reference sequence). V was pared by 0 bases and J by 5 bases, with 14 bases between. DNA of the CDR3: TGTGCCTGGAGTGTCCTGGGCATTCTGAACGAGCAGTACTTC. It encodes CAWSVLGILNEQYF.

The rearrangement links TRBV19 to TRBJ2-7; no clear D gene. V lost 0 bases and J 3 bases, leaving 12 bases between the germline ends. The CDR3 runs to 15 residues. CDR1 and CDR2 (germline): LNHDA, SQIVND (reference sequence). CDR3 region: CASSIDLNRNYEQYV. The CDR3, as DNA: TGTGCCAGTAGTATAGATCTCAACCGAAACTACGAGCAGTACGTC.

There are a few counts of this clone. This chain joins TRBV5-6 and TRBJ1-1; the match to TRBD1 covers 8 bases. The CDR3 contains 13 residues. Germline V gene data show CDR1 as SGHDT and CDR2 as YYEEEE. After removal of 5 bases from V and 4 bases from J, the junction contained 4 bases not matched to a gene. The CDR3 region has the DNA TGTGCCAGCAGTCGACAGGGGATCACTGAAGCTTTCTTT. Its translation: CASSRQGITEAFF.

This clone appeared a few times. V usage is TRBV18 and J usage is TRBJ2-4; TRBD1 is a possible D gene (6 bases). The V and J ends lost 2 bases and 9 bases respectively, with 11 bases between them. Germline assignment: CDR1 KGHSH and CDR2 LQKENI. CDR3 length equals 13 residues. The CDR3 protein is CASSPRDITIQYF. CDR3 coding DNA: TGTGCCAGCTCACCAAGGGACATTACCATTCAGTACTTC.